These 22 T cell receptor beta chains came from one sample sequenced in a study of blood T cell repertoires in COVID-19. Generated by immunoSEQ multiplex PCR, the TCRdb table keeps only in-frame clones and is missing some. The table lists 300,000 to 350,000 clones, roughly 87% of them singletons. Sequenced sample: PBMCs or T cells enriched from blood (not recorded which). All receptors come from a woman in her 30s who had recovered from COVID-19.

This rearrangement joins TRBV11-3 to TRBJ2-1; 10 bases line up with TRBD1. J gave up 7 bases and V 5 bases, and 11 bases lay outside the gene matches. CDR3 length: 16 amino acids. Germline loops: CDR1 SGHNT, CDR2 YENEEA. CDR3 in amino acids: CASSAETGGASNEQFF. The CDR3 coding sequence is TGTGCCAGCAGCGCTGAGACAGGGGGCGCATCTAATGAGCAGTTCTTC. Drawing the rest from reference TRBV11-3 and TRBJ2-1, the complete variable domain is EAGVVQSPRYKIIEKKQPVAFWCNPISGHNTLYWYLQNLGQGPELLIRYENEEAVDDSQLPKDRFSAERLKGVDSTLKIQPAELGDSAVYLCASSAETGGASNEQFFGPGTRLTVL.

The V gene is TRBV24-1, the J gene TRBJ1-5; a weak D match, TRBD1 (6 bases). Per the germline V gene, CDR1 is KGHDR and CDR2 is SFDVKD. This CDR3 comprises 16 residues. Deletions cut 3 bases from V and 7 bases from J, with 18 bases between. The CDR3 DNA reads TGTGCCACCAGTGATCCTACAGGGTCATGGGACCAGCCCCAGCATTTT. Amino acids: CATSDPTGSWDQPQHF.

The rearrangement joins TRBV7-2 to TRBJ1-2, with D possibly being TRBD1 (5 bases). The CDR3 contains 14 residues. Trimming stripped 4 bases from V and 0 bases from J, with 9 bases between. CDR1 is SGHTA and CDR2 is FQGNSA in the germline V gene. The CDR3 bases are TGTGCCAGCAGCTCGCCAGGGTCTAACTATGGCTACACCTTC. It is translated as CASSSPGSNYGYTF. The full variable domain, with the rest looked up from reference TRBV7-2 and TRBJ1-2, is GAGVSQSPSNKVTEKGKDVELRCDPISGHTALYWYRQSLGQGLEFLIYFQGNSAPDKSGLPSDRFSAERTGGSVSTLTIQRTQQEDSAVYLCASSSPGSNYGYTFGSGTRLTVV.

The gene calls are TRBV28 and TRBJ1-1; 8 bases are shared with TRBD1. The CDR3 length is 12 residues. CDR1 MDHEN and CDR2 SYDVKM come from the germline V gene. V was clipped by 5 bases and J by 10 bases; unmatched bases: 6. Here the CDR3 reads CASSRTGTSAFF. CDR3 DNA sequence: TGTGCCAGCAGTCGGACAGGGACTTCAGCTTTCTTT.

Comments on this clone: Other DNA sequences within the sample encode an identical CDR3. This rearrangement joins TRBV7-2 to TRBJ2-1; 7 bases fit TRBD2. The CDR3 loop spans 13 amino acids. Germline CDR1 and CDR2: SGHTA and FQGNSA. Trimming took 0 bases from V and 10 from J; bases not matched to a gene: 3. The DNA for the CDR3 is TGTGCCAGCAGCTTAGCGGGGGGGTTGGAGCAGTTCTTC. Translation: CASSLAGGLEQFF.

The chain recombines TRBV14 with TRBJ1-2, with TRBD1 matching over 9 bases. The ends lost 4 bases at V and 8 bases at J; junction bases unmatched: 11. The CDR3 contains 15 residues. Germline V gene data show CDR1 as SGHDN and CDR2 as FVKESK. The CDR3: CASSPTGQGRGGYTF. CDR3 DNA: TGTGCCAGCAGCCCTACGGGACAGGGTAGAGGCGGCTACACCTTC.

CDR3 bases: TGTGCCAGTAGCCCGGTCAATGCCTACGAGCAGTACTTC. Its protein is CASSPVNAYEQYF. This chain joins TRBV19 and TRBJ2-7; D gene uncertain. This CDR3 has 13 amino acids. Germline V lookup: CDR1 LNHDA, CDR2 SQIVND (reference sequence). Trimming removed 6 bases at V and 2 bases at J, with 11 bases between.

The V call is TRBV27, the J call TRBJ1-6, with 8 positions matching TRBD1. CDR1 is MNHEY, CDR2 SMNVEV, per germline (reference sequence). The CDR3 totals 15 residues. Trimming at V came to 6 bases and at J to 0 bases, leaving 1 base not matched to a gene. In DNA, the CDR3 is TGTGCCAGCAGGACAGGGGCCTCCTATAATTCACCCCTCCACTTT. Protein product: CASRTGASYNSPLHF.

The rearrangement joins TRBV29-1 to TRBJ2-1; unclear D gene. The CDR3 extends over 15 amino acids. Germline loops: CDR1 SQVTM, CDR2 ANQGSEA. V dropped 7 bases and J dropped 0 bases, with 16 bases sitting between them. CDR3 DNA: TGCAGCGCCCCCTTGGCTGATCACTCCTACAATGAGCAGTTCTTC. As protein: CSAPLADHSYNEQFF.

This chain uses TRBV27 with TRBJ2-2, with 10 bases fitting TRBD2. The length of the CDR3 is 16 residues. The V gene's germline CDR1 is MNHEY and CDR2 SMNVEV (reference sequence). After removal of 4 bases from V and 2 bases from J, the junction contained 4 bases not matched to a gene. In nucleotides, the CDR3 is TGTGCCAGCAGTTCAGCGGGGGGGCCCAACACCGGGGAGCTGTTTTTT. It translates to CASSSAGGPNTGELFF.

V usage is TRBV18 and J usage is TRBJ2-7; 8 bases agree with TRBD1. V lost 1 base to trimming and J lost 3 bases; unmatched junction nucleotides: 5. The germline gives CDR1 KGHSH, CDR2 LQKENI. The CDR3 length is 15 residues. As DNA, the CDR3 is TGTGCCAGCTCACCACAGACAGGGGCCGGCTACGAGCAGTACTTC. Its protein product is CASSPQTGAGYEQYF.

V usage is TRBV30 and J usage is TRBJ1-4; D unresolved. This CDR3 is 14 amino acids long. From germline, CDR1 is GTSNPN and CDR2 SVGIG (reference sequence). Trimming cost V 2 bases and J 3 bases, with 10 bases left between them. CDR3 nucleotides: TGTGCCTGGAGTTTGGAGGTACCTAATGAAAAACTGTTTTTT. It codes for CAWSLEVPNEKLFF.

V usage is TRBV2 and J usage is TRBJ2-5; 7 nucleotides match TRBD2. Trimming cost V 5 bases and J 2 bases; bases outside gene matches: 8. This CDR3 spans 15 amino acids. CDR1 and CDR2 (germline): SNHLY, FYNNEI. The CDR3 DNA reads TGTGCCAGCAGTTCACCGGGACTACCGCAAGAGACCCAGTACTTC. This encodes CASSSPGLPQETQYF.

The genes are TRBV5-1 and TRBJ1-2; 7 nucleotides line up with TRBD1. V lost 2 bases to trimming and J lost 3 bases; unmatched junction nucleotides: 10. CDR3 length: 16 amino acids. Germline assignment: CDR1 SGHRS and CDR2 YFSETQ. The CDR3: CASSLAQGFGDYGYTF. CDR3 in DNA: TGCGCCAGCAGCTTAGCACAGGGGTTTGGCGACTATGGCTACACCTTC. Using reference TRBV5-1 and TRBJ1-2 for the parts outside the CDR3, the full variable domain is KAGVTQTPRYLIKTRGQQVTLSCSPISGHRSVSWYQQTPGQGLQFLFEYFSETQRNKGNFPGRFSGRQFSNSRSEMNVSTLELGDSALYLCASSLAQGFGDYGYTFGSGTRLTVV.

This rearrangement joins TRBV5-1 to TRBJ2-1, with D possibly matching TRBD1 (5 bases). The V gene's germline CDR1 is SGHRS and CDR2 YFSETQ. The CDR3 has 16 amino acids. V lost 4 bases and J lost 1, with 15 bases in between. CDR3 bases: TGCGCCAGCAGCCAGGACACGACCGATTCCTACAATGAGCAGTTCTTC. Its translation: CASSQDTTDSYNEQFF.

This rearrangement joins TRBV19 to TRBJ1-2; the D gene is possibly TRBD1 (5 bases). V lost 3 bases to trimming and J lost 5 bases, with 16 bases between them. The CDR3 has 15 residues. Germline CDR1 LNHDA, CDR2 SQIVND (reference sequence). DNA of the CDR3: TGTGCCAGTAGTATCGAAGGGGTCGCGGGGTATGGCTACACCTTC. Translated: CASSIEGVAGYGYTF.

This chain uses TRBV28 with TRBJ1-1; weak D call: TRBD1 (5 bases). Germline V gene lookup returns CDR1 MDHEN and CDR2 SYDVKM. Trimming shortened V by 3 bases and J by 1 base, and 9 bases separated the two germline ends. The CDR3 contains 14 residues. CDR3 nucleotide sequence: TGTGCCAGCAGTTTTTACGACAGGAACACTGAAGCTTTCTTT. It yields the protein CASSFYDRNTEAFF.

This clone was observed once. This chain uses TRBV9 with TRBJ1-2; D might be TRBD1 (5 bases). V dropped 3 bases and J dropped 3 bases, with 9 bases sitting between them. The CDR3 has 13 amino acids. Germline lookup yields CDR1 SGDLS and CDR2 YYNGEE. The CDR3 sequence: CASSAREYYGYTF. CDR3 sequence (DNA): TGTGCCAGCAGCGCCAGGGAATACTATGGCTACACCTTC.

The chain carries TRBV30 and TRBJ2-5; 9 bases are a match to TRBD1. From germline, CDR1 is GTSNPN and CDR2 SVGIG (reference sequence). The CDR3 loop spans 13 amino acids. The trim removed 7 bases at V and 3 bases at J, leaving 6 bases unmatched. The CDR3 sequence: CAFATGGKETQYF. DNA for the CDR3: TGTGCCTTCGCGACAGGGGGTAAAGAGACCCAGTACTTC.

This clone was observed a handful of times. CDR3 in amino acids: CASSLRGGLTISYEQYF. CDR3 sequence (DNA): TGTGCCAGCAGCCTAAGGGGGGGGCTCACCATCTCCTACGAGCAGTACTTC. The gene calls are TRBV7-2 and TRBJ2-7; D perhaps matches TRBD2 (7 bases). The CDR3 has 17 amino acids. The V and J ends lost 5 bases and 0 bases respectively, with 20 bases between them. The germline gives CDR1 SGHTA, CDR2 FQGNSA.

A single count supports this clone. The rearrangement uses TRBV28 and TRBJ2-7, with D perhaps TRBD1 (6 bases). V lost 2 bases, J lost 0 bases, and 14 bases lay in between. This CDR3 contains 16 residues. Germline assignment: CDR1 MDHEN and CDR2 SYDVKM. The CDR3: CASSLPLQGPSYEQYF. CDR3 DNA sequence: TGTGCCAGCAGTTTACCGTTACAGGGACCCTCCTACGAGCAGTACTTC.

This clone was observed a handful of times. CDR3 loop: CASSDRVSSPLHF. CDR3 in DNA: TGTGCCAGCAGTGACAGGGTTTCTTCACCCCTCCACTTT. The V gene is TRBV25-1, the J gene TRBJ1-6, with D perhaps TRBD1 (5 bases). Per the germline V gene, CDR1 is MGHDK and CDR2 is SYGVNS. CDR3 size: 13 residues. V lost 3 bases and J 9 bases, leaving 9 bases between the germline ends.